This T cell receptor (beta chain) was sequenced during a study of T cell responses to AZD1222 COVID-19 vaccine. The table came from immunoSEQ multiplex PCR; TCRdb's copy has only in-frame clones and leaves some out. Here the sample spans 120,000 or so clones, about nine tenths being singletons. This sequence originates from an adult in good health. The material was peripheral blood, obtained on day 0 of AZD1222 vaccination.

CDR3 amino acids: CASKSQGGVEAFF. The DNA for the CDR3 is TGTGCCAGTAAAAGCCAGGGAGGAGTTGAAGCTTTCTTT. The chain uses TRBV19 and TRBJ1-1, with D perhaps matching TRBD1 (5 bases). Trimming removed 7 bases from V and 7 bases from J, with 16 bases in between. Germline CDR1 and CDR2: LNHDA and SQIVND (reference sequence). This CDR3 is 13 amino acids long.